This T cell receptor (beta chain) was identified during a study of Graves' ophthalmopathy and Graves' hyperthyroidism. Study-level points and caveats: Progression of ophthalmopathy was predicted by the model with around 68% sensitivity and 72% to 85% specificity.

To note about this clonotype: Antigen: not known.

Germline V gene lookup returns CDR1 SGHAT and CDR2 FQNNGV. The CDR3 contains 13 residues. Unmatched junction bases numbered 10, after V lost 10 bases and J lost 8 bases. TCR beta CDR3 amplification used RNA transcripts. First-round RT-PCR relied on HTBI primers, and a second-round multiplex PCR came next. TCRdb reanalysed the multiplex PCR reads using MiXCR and keeps one entry per CDR3 protein. Of 580,000 or so distinct CDR3 sequences in the sample, less than 40% were seen once. The V call is TRBV11-2, the J call TRBJ1-4, with TRBD1 matching over 7 bases. The clonotype was recovered from an adult man with Graves' hyperthyroidism. Input material: peripheral blood or thyroid tissue (not recorded which). As DNA, the CDR3 is TGTGCCACCACCAGGGGGTTAGGAGAAAAACTGTTTTTT. Protein: CATTRGLGEKLFF.